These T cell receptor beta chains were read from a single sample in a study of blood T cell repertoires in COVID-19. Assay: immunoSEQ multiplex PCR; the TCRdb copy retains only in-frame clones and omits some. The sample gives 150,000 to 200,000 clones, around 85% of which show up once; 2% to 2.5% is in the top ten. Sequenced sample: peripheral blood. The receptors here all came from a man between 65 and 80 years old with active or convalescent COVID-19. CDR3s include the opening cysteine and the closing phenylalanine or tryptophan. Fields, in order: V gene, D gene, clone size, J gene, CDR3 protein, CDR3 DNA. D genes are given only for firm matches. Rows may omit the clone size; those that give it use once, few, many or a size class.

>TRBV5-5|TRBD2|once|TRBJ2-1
CASSPRGASGPPTYNEQFF
TGTGCCAGCAGCCCCCGGGGGGCTAGCGGGCCTCCAACCTACAATGAGCAGTTCTTC
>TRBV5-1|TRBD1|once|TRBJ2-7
CASSHPGQSYEQYF
TGCGCCAGCAGCCATCCGGGACAGTCCTACGAGCAGTACTTC
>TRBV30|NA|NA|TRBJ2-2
CAWSVSGSGELFF
TGTGCCTGGAGTGTATCCGGGTCCGGGGAGCTGTTTTTT
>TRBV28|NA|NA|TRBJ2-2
CASSLAAGRGSVGELFF
TGTGCCAGCAGCTTAGCGGCGGGCAGGGGGTCAGTCGGGGAGCTGTTTTTT
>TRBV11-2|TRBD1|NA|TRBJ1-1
CASSTGQGLTEAFF
TGTGCCAGCAGCACGGGACAGGGTTTAACTGAAGCTTTCTTT
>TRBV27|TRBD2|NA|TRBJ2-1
CASSGGLAANNEQFF
TGTGCCAGCAGTGGGGGACTAGCGGCCAACAATGAGCAGTTCTTC
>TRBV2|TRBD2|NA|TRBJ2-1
CASSSSGSAHNEQFF
TGTGCCAGCAGCTCCAGCGGGAGCGCACACAATGAGCAGTTCTTC
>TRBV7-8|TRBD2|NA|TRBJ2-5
CASSLGPGGLQETQYF
TGTGCCAGCAGCTTAGGCCCGGGGGGTCTTCAAGAGACCCAGTACTTC
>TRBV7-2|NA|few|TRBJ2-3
CASSLAGYGADTQYF
TGTGCCAGCAGCTTAGCGGGGTACGGGGCAGATACGCAGTATTTT
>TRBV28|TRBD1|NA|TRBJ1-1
CASSFGKWGQWNTEAFF
TGTGCCAGCAGTTTCGGGAAATGGGGACAGTGGAACACTGAAGCTTTCTTT
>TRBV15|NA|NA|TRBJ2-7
CATSRTTGRGVGEQYF
TGTGCCACCAGCAGAACTACAGGGAGAGGGGTGGGCGAGCAGTACTTC
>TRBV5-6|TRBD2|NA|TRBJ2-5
CASSLLAGVKETQYF
TGTGCCAGCAGCTTGCTGGCGGGGGTAAAAGAGACCCAGTACTTC
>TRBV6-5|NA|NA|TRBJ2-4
CASSPSGWGNIQYF
TGTGCCAGCAGCCCATCGGGGTGGGGAAACATTCAGTACTTC
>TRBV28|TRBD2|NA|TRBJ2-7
CATQLGRVSYEQYF
TGTGCCACCCAGTTGGGGAGGGTGTCCTACGAGCAGTACTTC
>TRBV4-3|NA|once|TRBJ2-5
CASSPRLQGTETQYF
TGCGCCAGCAGCCCCCGCCTACAGGGTACGGAGACCCAGTACTTC
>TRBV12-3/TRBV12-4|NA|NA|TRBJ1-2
CASSLRGGYGYTF
TGTGCCAGCAGTTTACGAGGGGGCTATGGCTACACCTTC
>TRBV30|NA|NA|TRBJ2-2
CAWSRMGARNTGELFF
TGTGCCTGGAGTCGTATGGGGGCCCGGAACACCGGGGAGCTGTTTTTT
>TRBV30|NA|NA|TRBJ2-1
CAWSEVLAGNEQFF
TGTGCCTGGAGTGAAGTACTAGCAGGGAATGAGCAGTTCTTC
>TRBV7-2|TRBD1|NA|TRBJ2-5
CASSLWTGFEETQYF
TGTGCCAGCAGCTTATGGACAGGGTTCGAAGAGACCCAGTACTTC
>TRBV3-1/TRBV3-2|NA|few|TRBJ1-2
CASSPRGGQRF
TGTGCCAGCAGCCCCCGGGGAGGCCAGCGCTTC
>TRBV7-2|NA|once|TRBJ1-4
CASSLNRATNEKLFF
TGTGCCAGCAGCTTAAACAGAGCAACTAATGAAAAACTGTTTTTT
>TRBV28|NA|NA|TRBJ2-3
CASSPDLDTQYF
TGTGCCAGCAGTCCAGATTTAGATACGCAGTATTTT
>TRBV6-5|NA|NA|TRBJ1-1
CASLTGYTEAFF
TGTGCCAGCCTTACAGGGTACACTGAAGCTTTCTTT
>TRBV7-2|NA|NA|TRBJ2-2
CASSAIRNTGELFF
TGTGCCAGCAGCGCTATAAGGAACACCGGGGAGCTGTTTTTT
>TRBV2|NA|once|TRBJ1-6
CASSSGVSPLHF
TGTGCCAGCAGTTCAGGGGTTTCACCCCTCCACTTT
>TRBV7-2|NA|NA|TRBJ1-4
CATSVRFQATNEKLFF
TGTGCCACCAGCGTAAGGTTTCAGGCCACTAATGAAAAACTGTTTTTT
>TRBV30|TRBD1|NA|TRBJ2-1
CAWRTGGGNEQFF
TGTGCCTGGCGTACAGGGGGCGGGAATGAGCAGTTCTTC
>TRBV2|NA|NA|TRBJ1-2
CASSDPGRGYGYTF
TGTGCCAGCAGTGACCCCGGAAGGGGCTATGGCTACACCTTC
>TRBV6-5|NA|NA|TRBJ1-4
CASRISATNEKLFF
TGTGCCAGCAGGATCAGTGCAACTAATGAAAAACTGTTTTTT
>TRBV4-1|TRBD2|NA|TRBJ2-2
CASSQDGLADILRTGELFF
TGCGCCAGCAGCCAAGACGGACTAGCAGATATACTGAGAACCGGGGAGCTGTTTTTT
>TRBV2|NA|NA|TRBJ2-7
CASSARALYEQYF
TGTGCCAGCAGTGCCAGGGCGCTTTACGAGCAGTACTTC
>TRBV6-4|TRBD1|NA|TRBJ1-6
CASERTGDNSPLHF
TGTGCCAGCGAGAGGACAGGGGATAATTCACCCCTCCACTTT
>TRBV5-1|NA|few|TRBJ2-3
CASSLAQASTDTQYF
TGCGCCAGCAGCTTGGCGCAGGCTAGCACAGATACGCAGTATTTT
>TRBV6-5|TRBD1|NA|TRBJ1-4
CASSYGTGTGSEKLFF
TGTGCCAGCAGTTACGGCACCGGGACAGGGTCGGAAAAACTGTTTTTT
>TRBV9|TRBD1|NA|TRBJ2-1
CASSARTGHNEQFF
TGTGCCAGCAGCGCCCGGACAGGACACAATGAGCAGTTCTTC
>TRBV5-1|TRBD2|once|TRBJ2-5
CASSFRGLAAEETQYF
TGCGCCAGCAGCTTTAGGGGACTAGCGGCTGAAGAGACCCAGTACTTC
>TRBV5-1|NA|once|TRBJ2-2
CASSNRGFNTGELFF
TGCGCCAGCAGCAACCGCGGATTTAACACCGGGGAGCTGTTTTTT
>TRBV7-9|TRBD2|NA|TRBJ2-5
CASSPLGSGGETQYF
TGTGCCAGCAGCCCCCTGGGGAGCGGGGGTGAGACCCAGTACTTC
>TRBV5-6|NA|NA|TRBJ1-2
CASSPPTTKGGYTF
TGTGCCAGCAGCCCCCCTACGACTAAGGGCGGCTACACCTTC
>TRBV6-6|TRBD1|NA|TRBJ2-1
CASSALPGQGRNEQFF
TGTGCCAGCAGTGCACTCCCGGGACAGGGACGCAATGAGCAGTTCTTC
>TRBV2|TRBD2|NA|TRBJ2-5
CASKTGTMKTQYF
TGTGCCAGCAAGACCGGGACTATGAAGACCCAGTACTTC
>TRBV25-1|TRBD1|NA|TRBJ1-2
CATGRGLGGYTF
TGTGCCACCGGAAGGGGGCTTGGAGGCTACACCTTC
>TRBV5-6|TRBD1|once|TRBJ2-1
CASSQGQSSYNEQFF
TGTGCCAGCAGCCAGGGACAGAGCTCCTACAATGAGCAGTTCTTC
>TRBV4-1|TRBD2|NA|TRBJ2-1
CASSQEFLAGAYNEQFF
TGCGCCAGCAGCCAAGAATTCCTAGCGGGGGCCTACAATGAGCAGTTCTTC
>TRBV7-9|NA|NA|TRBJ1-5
CASGFDQPQHF
TGTGCCAGCGGCTTCGATCAGCCCCAGCATTTT
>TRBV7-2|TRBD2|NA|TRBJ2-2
CASSRGLAGGLTGELFF
TGTGCCAGCAGCCGGGGACTAGCGGGGGGGTTGACCGGGGAGCTGTTTTTT
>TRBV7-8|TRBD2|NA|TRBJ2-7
CASSASTSGIYEQYF
TGTGCCAGCAGCGCATCGACTAGCGGGATTTACGAGCAGTACTTC